One sample yielded the 24 T cell receptor beta chains listed below, sequenced in a study of neurological immune-mediated disorders. Each CDR3 protein is one row after TCRdb ran MiXCR on the 5' RACE reads. The table shows about 87,000 distinct CDR3 sequences, with approximately 3.5% occurring only once. The sequencing input was PBMCs. All receptors come from a woman aged 50 to 60 with multiple sclerosis.

This clonotype came up many times. The CDR3 DNA reads as TGCGCCAGCAAACTTTCGGGGCTTGATAGCAATCAGCCCCAGCATTTT. As protein: CASKLSGLDSNQPQHF. The chain links TRBV5-1 to TRBJ1-5, with D possibly TRBD1 on 5 matching bases. Trimming took off 6 bases at V and 0 bases at J, with 16 bases between the two ends. The CDR3 length is 16 residues. From germline, CDR1 is SGHRS and CDR2 YFSETQ.

The table lists this clonotype with a few counts. This may arise from a read error, as a much more abundant clone is one base away. The rearrangement uses TRBV28 and TRBJ2-7, with D unresolved. CDR3 length: 12 amino acids. The germline V gene has CDR1 MDHEN and CDR2 SYDVKM. The CDR3 sequence is CDSRRTLYEQYF. CDR3 DNA sequence: TGTGACAGCAGAAGGACCCTCTACGAGCAGTACTTC.

This clonotype was detected ten times or more. The chain recombines TRBV5-6 with TRBJ1-6; D may be TRBD1 (6 bases). The CDR3 totals 14 residues. Germline lookup yields CDR1 SGHDT and CDR2 YYEEEE. V was cut by 4 bases and J by 7 bases, with 12 bases left in between. Here the CDR3 reads CASSPGTTNSPLHF. CDR3 sequence (DNA): TGTGCCAGCAGCCCCGGGACAACGAATTCACCCCTCCACTTT.

This clonotype appeared many times. V usage is TRBV4-1 and J usage is TRBJ2-2; D is perhaps TRBD1 (6 bases). CDR1 MGHRA and CDR2 YSYEKL come from the germline V gene. The CDR3 is made up of 15 amino acids. V was clipped by 7 bases and J by 5 bases, with 17 bases between them. Written as DNA, the CDR3 is TGCGCCAGCAAAGGGGGAGAAACTAGGACCGGGGAGCTGTTTTTT. It is translated as CASKGGETRTGELFF.

This clonotype was picked up many times. The V call is TRBV5-1, the J call TRBJ2-1; D is uncertain. Trimming removed 4 bases at V and 5 bases at J, with 10 bases between. The CDR3 sequence is 13 residues long. Germline V gives CDR1 SGHRS, CDR2 YFSETQ. DNA for the CDR3: TGCGCCAGCAGCGTGACAAGTGACAATGAGCAGTTCTTC. This gives the protein CASSVTSDNEQFF.

This clonotype has ten or more counts. The chain has TRBV15 and TRBJ1-5, with unresolved D. This CDR3 has 13 amino acids. The germline V gene encodes CDR1 LNHNV and CDR2 YYDKDF (reference sequence). V lost 3 bases and J 6 bases, leaving 9 bases between the germline ends. The CDR3 spells CATSRERVQPQHF. CDR3 in DNA: TGTGCCACCAGCAGGGAAAGGGTTCAGCCCCAGCATTTT.

This clonotype was picked up a small number of times. Given a much more abundant clone one base away, this may be a read error. V gene TRBV11-3 combines with J gene TRBJ2-3; 8 bases line up with TRBD2. This CDR3 comprises 15 residues. Germline lookup yields CDR1 SGHNT and CDR2 YENEEA. With 5 bases clipped from V and 4 bases from J, the junction kept 8 bases outside the gene matches. The CDR3 coding sequence is TGTGCCAGCAGCCACGGGACTAGAGTGTCAGATACGCAGTATTTT. Amino acid sequence: CASSHGTRVSDTQYF.

This clonotype has ten or more counts. Written as DNA, the CDR3 is TGTGCCACCCGAACAGGGGACTATGGCTACACCTTC. This sequence encodes CATRTGDYGYTF. The chain links TRBV6-5 to TRBJ1-2, with 7 bases that match TRBD1. The length of the CDR3 is 12 residues. The V and J ends lost 10 bases and 3 bases, in that order; junction bases with no gene match: 5. The V gene's germline CDR1 is MNHEY and CDR2 SVGAGI.

This clonotype has at least ten counts. The V gene is TRBV5-6, the J gene TRBJ1-2; no definite D call. The length of the CDR3 is 13 residues. V dropped 4 bases and J dropped 8 bases, with 15 bases sitting between them. CDR1 is SGHDT and CDR2 is YYEEEE in the germline V gene. CDR3 DNA sequence: TGTGCCAGCAGCCGTGGACGACTGGGGGGCTACACCTTC. It encodes CASSRGRLGGYTF.

This clonotype was seen ten or more times. This chain uses TRBV20-1 with TRBJ2-7; no reliable D call. Per the germline V gene, CDR1 is DFQATT and CDR2 is SNEGSKA (reference sequence). V lost 3 bases to trimming and J lost 5 bases, with 14 bases between them. There are 13 residues in the CDR3. Here the CDR3 reads CSARAAYSDEQYF. DNA for the CDR3: TGCAGTGCTAGGGCTGCGTACAGTGACGAGCAGTACTTC.

This clonotype was counted many times. The chain employs TRBV20-1 and TRBJ1-2, with TRBD1 identical over 8 bases. The trim removed 3 bases at V and 4 bases at J, leaving 4 bases unmatched. The CDR3 length is 13 residues. CDR1 is DFQATT and CDR2 is SNEGSKA in the germline V gene (reference sequence). The CDR3 loop reads CSASWQGAYGYTF. The CDR3 DNA follows: TGCAGTGCTAGCTGGCAGGGGGCCTATGGCTACACCTTC.

In this sample, this clonotype turned up many times. The rearrangement uses TRBV6-2 or TRBV6-3 and TRBJ2-5; D tentatively fits TRBD1 or TRBD2 (5 bases each). From germline, CDR1 is MNHEY and CDR2 SVGEGT. The V and J ends lost 6 bases and 8 bases respectively, with 13 bases between them. The CDR3 runs to 12 residues. For the CDR3, the DNA is TGTGCCAGCAGATCCGGGGCACCAACCCAGTACTTC. Protein: CASRSGAPTQYF.

This clonotype appeared many times. V is TRBV15 and J is TRBJ1-2; D not resolved. Germline CDR1 is LNHNV and CDR2 is YYDKDF (reference sequence). This CDR3 is 12 amino acids long. V was trimmed by 0 bases and J by 6 bases, leaving 5 bases between them. CDR3 sequence: CATSRDLNGYTF. The CDR3 DNA follows: TGTGCCACCAGCAGAGATCTTAATGGCTACACCTTC.

This clonotype occurred many times. The CDR3 region has the DNA TGTGCCAGCAGCCTTAGCGGGGGGGAAGAGACCCAGTACTTC. Its protein product is CASSLSGGEETQYF. The V call is TRBV7-2, the J call TRBJ2-5, with 11 bases lining up with TRBD2. The germline CDR1 and CDR2 sequences are SGHTA and FQGNSA. This CDR3 is 14 amino acids long. The J segment lost 3 bases and the V segment lost 5 bases, leaving 2 bases of the junction unmatched.

This clonotype was seen many times. The J gene is TRBJ1-2, the V gene TRBV7-2; D possibly corresponds to TRBD1 (5 bases). The germline V and J ends were trimmed by 5 bases and 6 bases, with 10 bases remaining between them. From germline, CDR1 is SGHTA and CDR2 FQGNSA. The CDR3 loop spans 12 amino acids. CDR3: CASSIDSNGYTF. CDR3 in DNA: TGTGCCAGCAGCATCGACAGTAATGGCTACACCTTC.

This clonotype was seen repeatedly, ten times or more. This sequence joins TRBV4-3 and TRBJ2-7; 7 nucleotides agree with TRBD1. The length of the CDR3 is 14 residues. V shed 4 bases and J 1 base; nucleotides not matched to a gene: 4. Germline V CDR1 and CDR2: LGHNA, YSLEER. As DNA, the CDR3 is TGCGCCAGCAGCCGCTACAGGGGATCCTACGAGCAGTACTTC. The encoded protein is CASSRYRGSYEQYF.

As regards this clonotype: A much larger clone differs by one base, so this may be a read error. This chain joins TRBV20-1 and TRBJ1-4; D unresolved. The CDR3 covers 10 residues. CDR1 is DFQATT, CDR2 SNEGSKA, per germline (reference sequence). The CDR3 loop is CSAPNVKLFF. The CDR3 region has the DNA TGCAGTGCTCCTAATGTAAAACTGTTTTTT.

In this sample, this clonotype turned up many times. The chain joins TRBV7-2 to TRBJ2-5; D unresolved. V lost 1 base, J lost 1 base, and 4 bases lay in between. The CDR3 contains 13 residues. CDR1 is SGHTA, CDR2 FQGNSA, per germline. DNA for the CDR3: TGTGCCAGCAGCTTAGGCTTCCAAGAGACCCAGTACTTC. Residues: CASSLGFQETQYF.

This clonotype was seen repeatedly, ten times or more. The V and J genes are TRBV7-6 and TRBJ2-5; D call uncertain. V was clipped by 0 bases and J by 4 bases, with 12 bases between them. The CDR3 length is 15 residues. Germline CDR1 reads SGHVS; CDR2 reads FNYEAQ. This CDR3 is CASSLASTQAETQYF. In nucleotides, the CDR3 is TGTGCCAGCAGCTTAGCATCGACCCAGGCAGAGACCCAGTACTTC.

This clonotype came up a few times. The rearrangement uses TRBV2 and TRBJ2-2; 12 bases are a match to TRBD2. The ends lost 4 bases at V and 0 bases at J; junction bases unmatched: 3. The CDR3 is 17 amino acids. Germline CDR1 SNHLY, CDR2 FYNNEI. CDR3: CASSGLAGASNTGELFF. CDR3 bases: TGTGCCAGCAGTGGACTAGCGGGGGCCTCGAACACCGGGGAGCTGTTTTTT.

This clonotype was counted at least ten times. The V and J genes are TRBV19 and TRBJ2-2; the match to TRBD2 covers 9 bases. Looked up from germline, CDR1 is LNHDA and CDR2 is SQIVND (reference sequence). The CDR3 covers 17 residues. The junction had 9 bases not matched to a gene; V was cut back by 5 bases and J by 2 bases. CDR3 sequence (DNA): TGTGCCAGTAGTTCACGTAGCGGGGGCGGTAACACCGGGGAGCTGTTTTTT. Translating it yields CASSSRSGGGNTGELFF.

In its sample, this clonotype was seen many times. The chain uses TRBV7-3 and TRBJ2-1; TRBD1 matches 10 bases. CDR1 is SGHTA, CDR2 FQGTGA, per germline. The length of the CDR3 is 13 residues. Losses at the gene ends were 5 bases for V and 7 bases for J; bases not matched to a gene: 2. The CDR3 nucleotides are TGTGCCAGCAGCCAGGGACAGGGGAATGAGCAGTTCTTC. Translating gives CASSQGQGNEQFF.

The table lists this clonotype with many counts. The chain links TRBV29-1 to TRBJ1-1; possible D gene TRBD1, 6 bases. From germline, CDR1 is SQVTM and CDR2 ANQGSEA. V was trimmed by 7 bases and J by 0 bases, leaving 12 bases between them. This CDR3 region has 13 residues. The CDR3 DNA reads as TGCAGCGCAACCGGGACATTGAACACTGAAGCTTTCTTT. Translation: CSATGTLNTEAFF.

This clonotype came up many times. The chain joins TRBV7-6 to TRBJ2-3; 7 positions agree with TRBD2. This CDR3 is 16 amino acids long. V gave up 5 bases and J gave up 1 base; unmatched junction bases: 9. Germline V gives CDR1 SGHVS, CDR2 FNYEAQ. DNA for the CDR3: TGTGCCAGCAGCCGCCCGTTTGGGGGGGGCACAGATACGCAGTATTTT. Its translation is CASSRPFGGGTDTQYF.